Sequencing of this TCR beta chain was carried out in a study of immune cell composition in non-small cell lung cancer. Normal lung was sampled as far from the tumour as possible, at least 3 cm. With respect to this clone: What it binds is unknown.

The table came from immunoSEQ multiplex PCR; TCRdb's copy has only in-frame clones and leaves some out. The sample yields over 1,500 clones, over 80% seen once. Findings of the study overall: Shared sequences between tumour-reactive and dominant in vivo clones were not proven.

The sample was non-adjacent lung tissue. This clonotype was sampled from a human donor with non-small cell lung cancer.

This chain's CDR3 is CASSLPYMGQVTEAFF. Here the CDR3 DNA reads TGTGCCAGCAGTTTACCCTACATGGGACAGGTCACAGAAGCTTTCTTT. This chain uses TRBV28 with TRBJ1-1, with TRBD1 matching over 8 bases. The CDR3 runs to 16 residues. With V trimmed by 2 bases and J by 8 bases, 13 bases remained unmatched. CDR1 MDHEN and CDR2 SYDVKM come from the germline V gene.